This passage covers 20 T cell receptor beta chains from one sample sequenced in a study of OX40 agonist ivuxolimab in advanced cancers. Sequenced by immunoSEQ multiplex PCR; TCRdb stores in-frame clones only, minus some. The data contain about 69,000 clones, over 60% of them singletons. This specimen was CD4+ or CD8+ T cells sorted from blood, taken in a trial of the OX40 agonist ivuxolimab. The receptors originated from an adult with an advanced solid tumor such as melanoma, head and neck, liver or kidney cancer.

The gene calls are TRBV5-5 and TRBJ2-5; D unresolved. CDR3 length: 15 residues. Germline CDR1 SGHKS, CDR2 YYEKEE (reference sequence). V dropped 0 bases and J dropped 0 bases, with 9 bases sitting between them. Here the CDR3 reads CASSLEISNQETQYF. CDR3 coding DNA: TGTGCCAGCAGCTTGGAAATTTCCAACCAAGAGACCCAGTACTTC. Full variable domain (outside the CDR3, taken from reference TRBV5-5 and TRBJ2-5): DAGVTQSPTHLIKTRGQQVTLRCSPISGHKSVSWYQQVLGQGPQFIFQYYEKEERGRGNFPDRFSARQFPNYSSELNVNALLLGDSALYLCASSLEISNQETQYFGPGTRLLVL.

This clone was detected only a few times. J is TRBJ2-5 and V is TRBV5-1, with a weak D call TRBD1 (6 bases). CDR3 length: 14 residues. V was pared by 3 bases and J by 2 bases, with 11 bases between. The germline V gene has CDR1 SGHRS and CDR2 YFSETQ. The CDR3: CASSYRVLQETQYF. In DNA, the CDR3 is TGCGCCAGCAGCTACAGGGTCCTACAAGAGACCCAGTACTTC.

This clone appeared a single time. The V call is TRBV5-4, the J call TRBJ1-3, with 7 bases aligning to TRBD1. The CDR3 is made up of 13 amino acids. CDR1 and CDR2 (germline): SGHNT, YYREEE (reference sequence). V was clipped by 4 bases and J by 8 bases; unmatched bases: 6. In nucleotides, the CDR3 is TGTGCCAGCAGCGGCGGACAGGTGGACACCATATATTTT. Encoded protein: CASSGGQVDTIYF.

V gene TRBV10-1 combines with J gene TRBJ2-2, with 7 bases fitting TRBD1. The CDR3 runs 15 residues. Germline CDR1 and CDR2: WNHNN and SYGVQD (reference sequence). V shed 7 bases and J 2 bases; nucleotides not matched to a gene: 7. The CDR3 bases are TGCGCCAGCACTGCAGGGGGACCCAACACCGGGGAGCTGTTTTTT. It specifies CASTAGGPNTGELFF.

V usage is TRBV28 and J usage is TRBJ1-5; D uncertain. Trimming took 2 bases from V and 2 from J, leaving 7 bases between them. CDR3 length equals 14 residues. CDR1 and CDR2 from the germline V gene are MDHEN and SYDVKM. This chain's CDR3 is CASSLGGRNQPQHF. CDR3 sequence (DNA): TGTGCCAGCAGTTTAGGTGGTCGCAATCAGCCCCAGCATTTT.

This chain uses TRBV30 with TRBJ2-5, with D hard to call. This CDR3 has 11 amino acids. Germline V gene lookup returns CDR1 GTSNPN and CDR2 SVGIG (reference sequence). V dropped 4 bases and J dropped 4 bases, with 7 bases sitting between them. CDR3 bases: TGTGCCTGGACGCAGAGAGAGACCCAGTACTTC. Encoded protein: CAWTQRETQYF.

The rearrangement joins TRBV7-8 to TRBJ2-1; D unresolved. V was trimmed by 4 bases and J by 2 bases, leaving 3 bases between them. Germline V CDR1 and CDR2: SGHVS, FQNEAQ. The CDR3 spans 12 residues. The chain's CDR3 is CASSSTYNEQFF. CDR3 coding DNA: TGTGCCAGCAGCTCAACCTACAATGAGCAGTTCTTC.

This clone was seen a single time. The rearrangement joins TRBV7-2 to TRBJ2-7, with D maybe TRBD2 (6 bases). Between the trimmed V and J ends, which lost 5 bases and 4 bases, there was a span of 18 bases. The CDR3 totals 15 residues. Germline V lookup: CDR1 SGHTA, CDR2 FQGNSA. This CDR3 is CASSPRRGGVYEQYF. In DNA form, the CDR3 reads TGTGCCAGCAGCCCTAGGAGGGGAGGTGTATACGAGCAGTACTTC.

The chain recombines TRBV6-1 with TRBJ2-3; 9 bases align to TRBD1. V dropped 6 bases and J dropped 2; count of bases not matched to a gene: 3. The CDR3 contains 14 residues. CDR1 MNHNS and CDR2 SASEGT come from the germline V gene. CDR3 coding DNA: TGTGCCAGCAGGGACAGGGGCGACACAGATACGCAGTATTTT. Protein sequence: CASRDRGDTDTQYF.

The chain joins TRBV5-1 to TRBJ2-3, with TRBD2 identical over 10 bases. The germline V gene has CDR1 SGHRS and CDR2 YFSETQ. V lost 5 bases, J lost 1 base, and 13 bases stayed unmatched. The CDR3 is 18 amino acids. The CDR3 coding sequence is TGCGCCAGCAGTTTCATTAGCGGGGGGAGCCTTCGCACAGATACGCAGTATTTT. Translation: CASSFISGGSLRTDTQYF. The entire variable domain, with the rest obtained from reference TRBV5-1 and TRBJ2-3, is as follows: KAGVTQTPRYLIKTRGQQVTLSCSPISGHRSVSWYQQTPGQGLQFLFEYFSETQRNKGNFPGRFSGRQFSNSRSEMNVSTLELGDSALYLCASSFISGGSLRTDTQYFGPGTRLTVL.

The chain is built from TRBV28 and TRBJ1-2; the match to TRBD1 covers 9 bases. This CDR3 has 14 amino acids. V lost 7 bases to trimming and J lost 2 bases; unmatched junction nucleotides: 5. CDR1 is MDHEN, CDR2 SYDVKM, per germline. For the CDR3, the DNA is TGTGCCAGCAATCCAGGACAGGGGAACTATGGCTACACCTTC. Translating gives CASNPGQGNYGYTF.

The chain employs TRBV6-6 and TRBJ2-7; D possibly corresponds to TRBD1 (6 bases). The CDR3 length is 11 residues. V lost 5 bases, J lost 6 bases, and 8 bases lay in between. From germline, CDR1 is MNHNY and CDR2 SVGAGI (reference sequence). CDR3 in amino acids: CASSLQGEQYF. CDR3 in DNA: TGTGCCAGCAGTCTACAGGGCGAGCAGTACTTC.

This chain uses TRBV18 with TRBJ2-1, with 8 positions matching TRBD2. CDR3 length equals 14 residues. V lost 6 bases to trimming and J lost 6 bases; unmatched junction nucleotides: 7. Germline V gene sequence: CDR1 KGHSH, CDR2 LQKENI. The CDR3 DNA is TGTGCCAGCTCTCCGGGGGGGGCCCCCAATGAGCAGTTCTTC. Its translation: CASSPGGAPNEQFF. The full variable domain, with the rest looked up from reference TRBV18 and TRBJ2-1, is NAGVMQNPRHLVRRRGQEARLRCSPMKGHSHVYWYRQLPEEGLKFMVYLQKENIIDESGMPKERFSAEFPKEGPSILRIQQVVRGDSAAYFCASSPGGAPNEQFFGPGTRLTVL.

The chain carries TRBV29-1 and TRBJ1-2; the D is unclear. Trimming stripped 0 bases from V and 8 bases from J, with 10 bases between. This CDR3 has 12 residues. In germline, CDR1 is SQVTM, CDR2 ANQGSEA. In DNA form, the CDR3 reads TGCAGCGTTGAAGAGGGCGGGTCGGGCTACACCTTC. As protein: CSVEEGGSGYTF.

This chain links TRBV6-6 with TRBJ2-7; D possibly corresponds to TRBD1 (5 bases). The CDR3 length is 12 residues. Trimming shortened V by 6 bases and J by 7 bases, and 13 bases separated the two germline ends. The germline CDR1 and CDR2 sequences are MNHNY and SVGAGI (reference sequence). This chain's CDR3 is CASRRRGGEQYF. The CDR3 coding sequence is TGTGCCAGCAGGCGAAGGGGTGGTGAGCAGTACTTC.

The V call is TRBV11-1, the J call TRBJ1-1, with TRBD1 matching 9 bases. Germline V gene data show CDR1 as SGHAT and CDR2 as FQDESV (reference sequence). V dropped 4 bases and J dropped 4; count of bases not matched to a gene: 7. The CDR3 runs to 15 residues. The CDR3 is CASSSRDRESTEAFF. DNA for the CDR3: TGTGCCAGCAGCTCCCGGGACAGGGAGAGCACTGAAGCTTTCTTT.

This chain joins TRBV6-6 and TRBJ1-3; 7 nucleotides match TRBD1. Looked up from germline, CDR1 is MNHNY and CDR2 is SVGAGI (reference sequence). CDR3 size: 16 residues. Trimming cost V 2 bases and J 5 bases; bases outside gene matches: 9. The CDR3 here is CASSYQTGDGRNTIYF. DNA of the CDR3: TGTGCCAGCAGTTACCAAACAGGGGATGGTAGAAACACCATATATTTT.

This chain links TRBV14 with TRBJ2-5; 10 bases agree with TRBD2. The CDR3 extends over 14 amino acids. The germline V gene has CDR1 SGHDN and CDR2 FVKESK. With 8 bases clipped from V and 2 bases from J, the junction kept 5 bases outside the gene matches. The CDR3 region is CASGKLAGQETQYF. The DNA for the CDR3 is TGTGCCAGCGGAAAACTAGCGGGACAAGAGACCCAGTACTTC.

CDR3 bases: TGTGCCAGCAGTGAACACGACGGGACCCCTGGAGAGCTGTTTTTT. Its translation: CASSEHDGTPGELFF. The chain couples TRBV25-1 to TRBJ2-2; D might be TRBD1 or TRBD2, each matching 5 bases. Germline loops: CDR1 MGHDK, CDR2 SYGVNS. V lost 2 bases and J lost 11, with 18 bases in between. The CDR3 consists of 15 residues.

This sequence joins TRBV11-2 and TRBJ2-7; perhaps TRBD2 as D (6 bases). This CDR3 comprises 15 residues. V shed 5 bases and J shed 3 bases, with 17 bases lying between them. Germline assignment: CDR1 SGHAT and CDR2 FQNNGV. The DNA for the CDR3 is TGTGCCAGCAGCCGGGAGCGTGAACCCTTCTACGAGCAGTACTTC. It encodes CASSREREPFYEQYF.